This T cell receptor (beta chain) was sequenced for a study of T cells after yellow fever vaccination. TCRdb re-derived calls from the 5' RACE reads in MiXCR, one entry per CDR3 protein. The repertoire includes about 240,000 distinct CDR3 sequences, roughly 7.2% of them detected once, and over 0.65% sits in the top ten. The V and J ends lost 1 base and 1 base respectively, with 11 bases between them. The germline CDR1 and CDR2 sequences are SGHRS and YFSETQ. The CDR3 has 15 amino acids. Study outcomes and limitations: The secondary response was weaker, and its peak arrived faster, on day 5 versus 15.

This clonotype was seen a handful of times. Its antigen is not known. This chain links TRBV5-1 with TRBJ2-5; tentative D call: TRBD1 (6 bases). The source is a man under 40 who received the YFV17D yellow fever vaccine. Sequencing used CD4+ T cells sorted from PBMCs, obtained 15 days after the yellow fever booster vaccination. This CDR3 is CASSLYGDTQETQYF. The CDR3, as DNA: TGCGCCAGCAGCTTGTACGGGGACACCCAAGAGACCCAGTACTTC.